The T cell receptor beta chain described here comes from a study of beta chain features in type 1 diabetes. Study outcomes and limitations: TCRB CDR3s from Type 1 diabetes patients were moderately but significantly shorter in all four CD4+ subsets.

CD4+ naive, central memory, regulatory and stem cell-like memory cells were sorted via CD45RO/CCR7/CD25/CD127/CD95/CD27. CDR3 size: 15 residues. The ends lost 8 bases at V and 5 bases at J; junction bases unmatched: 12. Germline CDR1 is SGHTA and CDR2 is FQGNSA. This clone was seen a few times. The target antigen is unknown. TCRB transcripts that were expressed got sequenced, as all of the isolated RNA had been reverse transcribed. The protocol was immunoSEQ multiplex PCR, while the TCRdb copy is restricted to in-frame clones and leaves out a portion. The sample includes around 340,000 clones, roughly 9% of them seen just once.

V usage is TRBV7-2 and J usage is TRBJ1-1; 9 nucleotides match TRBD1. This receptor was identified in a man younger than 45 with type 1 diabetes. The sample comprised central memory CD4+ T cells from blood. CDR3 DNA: TGTGCCAGCGGGCCTAGGACAGGGGTTGAAACTGAAGCTTTCTTT. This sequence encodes CASGPRTGVETEAFF.